A selection of T cell receptor beta chains follows, all from one sample in a study of control samples from healthy donors and cancer patients. TCRdb's copy holds only in-frame clones and misses some; the assay was immunoSEQ multiplex PCR. The sample records about 160,000 clones, roughly 95% being singletons. The sequencing input was blood. Source of these receptors: a woman aged 25-40 years in good health. CDR3s include the opening cysteine and the closing phenylalanine or tryptophan. Each record gives: V gene, clone size, D gene, J gene, CDR3 DNA, CDR3 protein. A D gene is named only where the DNA matches it firmly. Clone sizes are given selectively: once, few, many, or a class where the clone is expanded.

v_gene: TRBV6-5
abundance: NA
d_gene: NA
j_gene: TRBJ1-5
CDR3nt: TGTGCCAGCAGCCCACGGAGGGTTGATCAGCCCCAGCATTTT
CDR3aa: CASSPRRVDQPQHF

v_gene: TRBV11-2
abundance: NA
d_gene: TRBD2
j_gene: TRBJ2-7
CDR3nt: TGTGCCAGCAGCTCATCCGGGACTAGCGGGTTTTCCGAGCAGTACTTC
CDR3aa: CASSSSGTSGFSEQYF

v_gene: TRBV28
abundance: once
d_gene: TRBD1
j_gene: TRBJ1-3
CDR3nt: TGTGCCAGCAGCCGGGGACAGCTCTCCCCTGGAAACACCATATATTTT
CDR3aa: CASSRGQLSPGNTIYF

v_gene: TRBV9
abundance: NA
d_gene: NA
j_gene: TRBJ1-1
CDR3nt: TGTGCCAGCGGACCTTGGGTAGGGGCTTTGAACACTGAAGCTTTCTTT
CDR3aa: CASGPWVGALNTEAFF

v_gene: TRBV7-6
abundance: NA
d_gene: TRBD2
j_gene: TRBJ2-2
CDR3nt: TGTGCCAGCAGCCAACTAGCGGGAGGGGCCGGGGAGCTGTTTTTT
CDR3aa: CASSQLAGGAGELFF

v_gene: TRBV3-1/TRBV3-2
abundance: NA
d_gene: NA
j_gene: TRBJ1-5
CDR3nt: TGTGCCAGCAGCCCTCAGGAACCCTATAGCAATCAGCCCCAGCATTTT
CDR3aa: CASSPQEPYSNQPQHF

v_gene: TRBV9
abundance: once
d_gene: NA
j_gene: TRBJ1-3
CDR3nt: TGTGCCAGCAGCGTAGCGGCAGCAAGATTAGGAAACACCATATATTTT
CDR3aa: CASSVAAARLGNTIYF

v_gene: TRBV4-1
abundance: once
d_gene: TRBD1
j_gene: TRBJ1-5
CDR3nt: TGCGCCAGCAGCACAGACAGGGAAAGCAATCAGCCCCAGCATTTT
CDR3aa: CASSTDRESNQPQHF

v_gene: TRBV10-2
abundance: once
d_gene: NA
j_gene: TRBJ1-6
CDR3nt: TGCGCCAGCAGTGAGTTGAGGGGATCACCCCTCCACTTT
CDR3aa: CASSELRGSPLHF

v_gene: TRBV11-3
abundance: NA
d_gene: NA
j_gene: TRBJ1-1
CDR3nt: TGTGCCAGCAGCGTTGGGGCTGGGTACACTGAAGCTTTCTTT
CDR3aa: CASSVGAGYTEAFF

v_gene: TRBV11-2
abundance: NA
d_gene: NA
j_gene: TRBJ1-1
CDR3nt: TGTGCCAGCAGCCCCGCGGCAGGTTTGAACACTGAAGCTTTCTTT
CDR3aa: CASSPAAGLNTEAFF

v_gene: TRBV11-2
abundance: once
d_gene: NA
j_gene: TRBJ1-1
CDR3nt: TGTGCCAGCAGCTTAGTAACCCAGGGTTGGGGCACTGAAGCTTTCTTT
CDR3aa: CASSLVTQGWGTEAFF

v_gene: TRBV11-2
abundance: NA
d_gene: NA
j_gene: TRBJ1-1
CDR3nt: TGTGCCAGCAGCTTAGAGAGGCCGGATAGAGCTTTCTTT
CDR3aa: CASSLERPDRAFF

v_gene: TRBV3-1/TRBV3-2
abundance: NA
d_gene: TRBD2
j_gene: TRBJ2-3
CDR3nt: TGTGCCAGCAGCCAAGATGCCGGGGGGAGCACAGATACGCAGTATTTT
CDR3aa: CASSQDAGGSTDTQYF

v_gene: TRBV27
abundance: NA
d_gene: TRBD1
j_gene: TRBJ1-1
CDR3nt: TGTGCCAGCAGTCCCCGGACAGGGTCCCCGAACACTGAAGCTTTCTTT
CDR3aa: CASSPRTGSPNTEAFF

v_gene: TRBV24-1
abundance: NA
d_gene: NA
j_gene: TRBJ2-5
CDR3nt: TGTGCCACCCAAGGGCGAGGGGAGACCCAGTACTTC
CDR3aa: CATQGRGETQYF

v_gene: TRBV6-1
abundance: NA
d_gene: NA
j_gene: TRBJ2-2
CDR3nt: TGTGCCAGCAGTGAAGCATCGTATGGGGGAGGGCTGTTTTTT
CDR3aa: CASSEASYGGGLFF

v_gene: TRBV4-1
abundance: NA
d_gene: NA
j_gene: TRBJ2-2
CDR3nt: TGCGCCAGCAGCCAAGATCTAGACAGTTCGAACACCGGGGAGCTGTTTTTT
CDR3aa: CASSQDLDSSNTGELFF

v_gene: TRBV19
abundance: NA
d_gene: NA
j_gene: TRBJ1-5
CDR3nt: TGTGCCAGTAGTATGAGTGCAGCGGAATTAAATCAGCCCCAGCATTTT
CDR3aa: CASSMSAAELNQPQHF

v_gene: TRBV12-3/TRBV12-4
abundance: NA
d_gene: NA
j_gene: TRBJ1-1
CDR3nt: TGTGCCAGCAAGCTGACAGAGAACACTGAAGCTTTCTTT
CDR3aa: CASKLTENTEAFF

v_gene: TRBV15
abundance: NA
d_gene: TRBD1
j_gene: TRBJ1-5
CDR3nt: TGTGCCACCAGCAGAGACGCGGGACAGGGAGATGATCAGCCCCAGCATTTT
CDR3aa: CATSRDAGQGDDQPQHF

v_gene: TRBV9
abundance: NA
d_gene: NA
j_gene: TRBJ2-3
CDR3nt: TGTGCCAGCAGCCCGACGCTGGATACGCAGTATTTT
CDR3aa: CASSPTLDTQYF

v_gene: TRBV6-5
abundance: NA
d_gene: TRBD1
j_gene: TRBJ1-3
CDR3nt: TGTGCCAGCGGAAGGGGGCCCGAGAACACCATATATTTT
CDR3aa: CASGRGPENTIYF

v_gene: TRBV5-4
abundance: NA
d_gene: TRBD1
j_gene: TRBJ2-3
CDR3nt: TGTGCCAGCAGCTTAGACAGGGGAACAGATACGCAGTATTTT
CDR3aa: CASSLDRGTDTQYF

v_gene: TRBV15
abundance: NA
d_gene: NA
j_gene: TRBJ2-3
CDR3nt: TGTGCCACCAGCAGAGATCGTTGGACGGGGAGGATCCCAGATACGCAGTATTTT
CDR3aa: CATSRDRWTGRIPDTQYF

v_gene: TRBV11-2
abundance: NA
d_gene: TRBD1
j_gene: TRBJ1-1
CDR3nt: TGTGCCAGCAGCCCCCGACAGGGGAGGGGGAACACTGAAGCTTTCTTT
CDR3aa: CASSPRQGRGNTEAFF

v_gene: TRBV3-1/TRBV3-2
abundance: once
d_gene: NA
j_gene: TRBJ2-2
CDR3nt: TGTGCCAGCAGCCTCAGAGGCGGGACTGGGGAGCTGTTTTTT
CDR3aa: CASSLRGGTGELFF

v_gene: TRBV18
abundance: NA
d_gene: TRBD2
j_gene: TRBJ2-2
CDR3nt: TGTGCCAGCTCACCAGCAAGCGGGAGGAGCACCGGGGAGCTGTTTTTT
CDR3aa: CASSPASGRSTGELFF

v_gene: TRBV7-8
abundance: NA
d_gene: NA
j_gene: TRBJ2-7
CDR3nt: TGTGCCAGCAGCGGGGGACCGATAGAGACCTACGAGCAGTACTTC
CDR3aa: CASSGGPIETYEQYF

v_gene: TRBV2
abundance: once
d_gene: TRBD1
j_gene: TRBJ1-5
CDR3nt: TGTGCCAGCAGTATCGGACAGGGTGGGACTCAGCCCCAGCATTTT
CDR3aa: CASSIGQGGTQPQHF

v_gene: TRBV3-1/TRBV3-2
abundance: once
d_gene: TRBD1
j_gene: TRBJ1-5
CDR3nt: TGTGCCAGCAGCCAGACAGGGAACAATCAGCCCCAGCATTTT
CDR3aa: CASSQTGNNQPQHF

v_gene: TRBV21-1
abundance: once
d_gene: NA
j_gene: TRBJ2-1
CDR3nt: TGTGCCAGCAGGTATACAGGGGGCTCCTACAATGAGCAGTTCTTC
CDR3aa: CASRYTGGSYNEQFF

v_gene: TRBV5-1
abundance: NA
d_gene: TRBD2
j_gene: TRBJ2-1
CDR3nt: TGCGCCAGTCGGGGACTAGCGGGGAATGAGCAGTTCTTC
CDR3aa: CASRGLAGNEQFF

v_gene: TRBV19
abundance: NA
d_gene: NA
j_gene: TRBJ2-7
CDR3nt: TGTGCCAGTAGTATAGGCAGGGGTGCCTACGAGCAGTACTTC
CDR3aa: CASSIGRGAYEQYF

v_gene: TRBV28
abundance: NA
d_gene: NA
j_gene: TRBJ2-1
CDR3nt: TGTGCCAGCAGTTTAGAGGTCCCCTCCGGCAATGAGCAGTTCTTC
CDR3aa: CASSLEVPSGNEQFF

v_gene: TRBV6-5
abundance: NA
d_gene: TRBD1
j_gene: TRBJ2-4
CDR3nt: TGTGCCAGCAGGGCTTCAGGGGGCGCAGCCAACATTCAGTACTTC
CDR3aa: CASRASGGAANIQYF

v_gene: TRBV19
abundance: NA
d_gene: TRBD2
j_gene: TRBJ2-1
CDR3nt: TGTGCCAGTAGTTATGGTCTAGCGGGGTACAATGAGCAGTTCTTC
CDR3aa: CASSYGLAGYNEQFF

v_gene: TRBV9
abundance: NA
d_gene: NA
j_gene: TRBJ1-1
CDR3nt: TGTGCCAGCAGCCCGGATGAATTTCGAACAGTTTTCTTT
CDR3aa: CASSPDEFRTVFF

v_gene: TRBV4-1
abundance: NA
d_gene: TRBD2
j_gene: TRBJ2-3
CDR3nt: TGCGCCAGCAGCCGGAGGGACTACTCCACAGATACGCAGTATTTT
CDR3aa: CASSRRDYSTDTQYF

v_gene: TRBV19
abundance: NA
d_gene: NA
j_gene: TRBJ2-3
CDR3nt: TGTGCCAGTAGTGGCGGCCTGGGGACTAGCACAGATACGCAGTATTTT
CDR3aa: CASSGGLGTSTDTQYF

v_gene: TRBV28
abundance: NA
d_gene: NA
j_gene: TRBJ1-4
CDR3nt: TGTGCCAGCAGTTCCCCAACAGGGAATAATGAAAAACTGTTTTTT
CDR3aa: CASSSPTGNNEKLFF

v_gene: TRBV28
abundance: once
d_gene: NA
j_gene: TRBJ2-2
CDR3nt: TGTGCCAGCCTGGGCGGGGAGCTGTTTTTT
CDR3aa: CASLGGELFF

v_gene: TRBV6-1
abundance: NA
d_gene: TRBD2
j_gene: TRBJ2-3
CDR3nt: TGTGCCAGCAGTGATCGACTAGCGTCTACAGATACGCAGTATTTT
CDR3aa: CASSDRLASTDTQYF

v_gene: TRBV5-1
abundance: NA
d_gene: NA
j_gene: TRBJ1-5
CDR3nt: TGCGCCAGCAGCTTGGATAGCAATCAGCCCCAGCATTTT
CDR3aa: CASSLDSNQPQHF

v_gene: TRBV28
abundance: once
d_gene: TRBD2
j_gene: TRBJ2-6
CDR3nt: TGTGCCAGCAGTTTATGGGGGGGAGGGTCCGCCTCTGGGGCCAACGTCCTGACTTTC
CDR3aa: CASSLWGGGSASGANVLTF

v_gene: TRBV24-1
abundance: NA
d_gene: NA
j_gene: TRBJ2-1
CDR3nt: TGTGCCACCAGTGATTTTGATACGTCACCTAGTGGCTACAATGAGCAGTTCTTC
CDR3aa: CATSDFDTSPSGYNEQFF

v_gene: TRBV4-1
abundance: NA
d_gene: NA
j_gene: TRBJ2-3
CDR3nt: TGCGCCAGCAGCCACACCGGTGGGTTTAGTACGCAGTATTTT
CDR3aa: CASSHTGGFSTQYF

v_gene: TRBV7-9
abundance: NA
d_gene: NA
j_gene: TRBJ2-1
CDR3nt: TGTGCCAGCAGCTTAGTAGACCCCTACAATGAGCAGTTCTTC
CDR3aa: CASSLVDPYNEQFF

v_gene: TRBV3-1/TRBV3-2
abundance: NA
d_gene: NA
j_gene: TRBJ2-1
CDR3nt: TGTGCCAGCAGCCAAGAATCACAGTCCTACAATGAGCAGTTCTTC
CDR3aa: CASSQESQSYNEQFF

v_gene: TRBV6-5
abundance: NA
d_gene: NA
j_gene: TRBJ2-1
CDR3nt: TGTGCCAGCAGTATAACCCCCTATCGGAATGAGCAGTTCTTC
CDR3aa: CASSITPYRNEQFF

v_gene: TRBV28
abundance: NA
d_gene: TRBD1
j_gene: TRBJ1-2
CDR3nt: TGTGCCAGCAGAACCCCCGGGACAGGGGCTAGTGGCTACACCTTC
CDR3aa: CASRTPGTGASGYTF

v_gene: TRBV28
abundance: NA
d_gene: TRBD1
j_gene: TRBJ1-2
CDR3nt: TGTGCCAGCAGTCATCCGGGACAGGGGGCCGATAGCTATGGCTACACCTTC
CDR3aa: CASSHPGQGADSYGYTF